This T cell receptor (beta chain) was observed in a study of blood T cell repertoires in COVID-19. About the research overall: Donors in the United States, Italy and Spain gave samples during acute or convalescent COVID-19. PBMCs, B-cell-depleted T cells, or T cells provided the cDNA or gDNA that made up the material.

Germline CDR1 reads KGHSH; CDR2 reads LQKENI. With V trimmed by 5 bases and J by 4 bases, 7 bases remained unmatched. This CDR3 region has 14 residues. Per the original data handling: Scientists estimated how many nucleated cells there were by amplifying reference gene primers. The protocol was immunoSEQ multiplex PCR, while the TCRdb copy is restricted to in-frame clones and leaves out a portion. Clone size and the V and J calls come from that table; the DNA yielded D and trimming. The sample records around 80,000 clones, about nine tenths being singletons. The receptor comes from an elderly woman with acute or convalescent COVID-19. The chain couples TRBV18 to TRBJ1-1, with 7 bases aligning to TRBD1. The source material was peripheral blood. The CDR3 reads CASSGDSDSTEAFF. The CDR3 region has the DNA TGTGCCAGCTCAGGGGACAGCGACAGCACTGAAGCTTTCTTT.